A selection of T cell receptor beta chains follows, all from one sample in a study of T cell changes during pregnancy in multiple sclerosis. The table came from immunoSEQ multiplex PCR; TCRdb's copy has only in-frame clones and leaves some out. The sample lists over 35,000 clones, 91% occurring once. The starting material was CD4+ T cells from peripheral blood mononuclear cells, obtained in the second trimester of pregnancy. These receptors all stem from a female donor in good health, enrolled as a control in a pregnancy study. Each CDR3 is given without its conserved first and last residue.

v_call	j_call	cdr3_aa
TRBV27	TRBJ1-1	ASSSQQNTEAF
TRBV2	TRBJ1-5	ASSEAQGTGNQPQH
TRBV7-3	TRBJ2-1	ASSTTGDAEQF
TRBV5-6	TRBJ2-7	ASSLGSGYEQY
TRBV5-6	TRBJ2-3	ASSSAGGSTDTQY
TRBV7-9	TRBJ1-4	ASSPRTGPELF
TRBV19	TRBJ2-2	ASLSSRAPGELF
TRBV7-2	TRBJ1-2	ASSLAAGAQYGYT
TRBV19	TRBJ2-6	ASGSGQDFTVLT
TRBV15	TRBJ2-1	ATSRGGLAGHNEQF
TRBV2	TRBJ1-1	ASSTGVDTEAF
TRBV18	TRBJ2-7	ASSPPARGGYEQY
TRBV28	TRBJ2-7	ASSTGTSYEQY
TRBV13	TRBJ1-5	ASSLEGPGTGINQPQH
TRBV11-2	TRBJ1-3	ASSLNQRGNTIY
TRBV28	TRBJ1-1	ASSLFRQGAGAF
TRBV9	TRBJ2-3	ASSVRGTETQY
TRBV7-2	TRBJ2-7	ASSLEVLAAYEQY
TRBV9	TRBJ2-3	ASSVAQGFSTDTQY
TRBV15	TRBJ2-7	ATSRDGYEQY
TRBV29-1	TRBJ2-3	SGGLTGGADTQY
TRBV7-9	TRBJ2-2	ASSFQREAGELF
TRBV7-8	TRBJ2-3	ASSLRIAGSADTQY
TRBV2	TRBJ2-3	ASTSGETDTQY
TRBV30	TRBJ1-4	AWSTERDSLF